This TCR beta chain was captured in a study of blood T cells in healthy people across ages. A second about 7 to 11 cycle PCR used barcoded and J-beta primers. From the 5' RACE reads, TCRdb called clonotypes with MiXCR, one entry per CDR3 protein. This repertoire shows about 680,000 distinct CDR3 sequences, approximately 49% found once; its top ten account for around a third. In its sample, this clonotype was seen a few times. The specimen was blood. The sequence was obtained from a woman aged 55-75 years in good health.

In nucleotides, the CDR3 is TGCGCCAGCAGAAACCGGGGCTCCTACGAGCAGTACTTC. Protein: CASRNRGSYEQYF. The V call is TRBV5-1, the J call TRBJ2-7; a possible D gene is TRBD2 (5 bases). V lost 5 bases and J 0 bases, leaving 9 bases between the germline ends. The CDR3 runs to 13 residues. CDR1 SGHRS and CDR2 YFSETQ come from the germline V gene.